A single sample gave rise to the 32 T cell receptor beta chains below, sequenced in a study of T cell repertoires in aging, cancer and after chemotherapy. Rearranged V-D-J TRB sequences were amplified with a mixed TRB-A/B primer pool. TCRdb ran MiXCR on the multiplex PCR reads and lists one entry per CDR3 protein. The sample includes 1,500 to 2,000 distinct CDR3 sequences, around 28% seen only once; the top ten take about 49%. Amplification of TCR beta used genomic DNA extracted from peripheral blood. Sequencing was carried out using blood. The receptor source for this set is a human donor with a solid tumor.

This chain links TRBV5-4 with TRBJ2-7; 8 bases are a match to TRBD2. Germline V gene lookup returns CDR1 SGHNT and CDR2 YYREEE (reference sequence). J was trimmed by 0 bases and V by 8 bases; bases with no gene match: 7. This CDR3 is 14 amino acids long. The CDR3 DNA reads TGTGCCAGAAGCGACGGGACTAGCTCCTACGAGCAGTACTTC. It translates to CARSDGTSSYEQYF.

This clonotype is classed as large. The chain recombines TRBV29-1 with TRBJ2-3; 8 nucleotides align to TRBD2. V lost 1 base, J lost 4 bases, and 1 base stayed unmatched. Germline CDR1 and CDR2: SQVTM and ANQGSEA. The CDR3 has 13 residues. CDR3 residues: CSVEGTSSDTQYF. Written as DNA, the CDR3 is TGCAGCGTTGAAGGGACTAGCTCAGATACGCAGTATTTT.

The V and J genes are TRBV19 and TRBJ1-5; D call uncertain. V lost 2 bases and J 2 bases, leaving 13 bases between the germline ends. Germline V gene data show CDR1 as LNHDA and CDR2 as SQIVND (reference sequence). CDR3 size: 16 residues. CDR3 in DNA: TGTGCCAGTAGTATACCCAGGACGGGAGGCAATCAGCCCCAGCATTTT. Translating it yields CASSIPRTGGNQPQHF. Using reference TRBV19 and TRBJ1-5 for the parts outside the CDR3, the full variable domain is DGGITQSPKYLFRKEGQNVTLSCEQNLNHDAMYWYRQDPGQGLRLIYYSQIVNDFQKGDIAEGYSVSREKKESFPLTVTSAQKNPTAFYLCASSIPRTGGNQPQHFGDGTRLSIL.

V gene TRBV6-6 combines with J gene TRBJ1-1; TRBD1 is a possible D gene (5 bases). The V end was cut by 2 bases, the J end by 0 bases, with 13 bases between. The CDR3 length is 16 residues. Per germline, CDR1 MNHNY and CDR2 SVGAGI (reference sequence). CDR3 nucleotides: TGTGCCAGCAGTTACCCTAACGCAGGGTTGAACACTGAAGCTTTCTTT. Its protein is CASSYPNAGLNTEAFF.

The chain uses TRBV7-9 and TRBJ2-3; TRBD1 aligns across 7 bases. Germline CDR1 reads SEHNR; CDR2 reads FQNEAQ (reference sequence). V shed 7 bases, J shed 5 bases, and the junction held 6 bases outside the gene matches. CDR3 length: 13 amino acids. CDR3 protein: CASTDRVQDTQYF. Written as DNA, the CDR3 is TGTGCCAGCACAGACAGGGTTCAAGATACGCAGTATTTT.

Worth noting for this clonotype: A much larger clone is a single base away; this may be a read error. The chain uses TRBV5-6 and TRBJ2-2; TRBD1 matches at 7 bases. The CDR3 sequence is 19 residues long. V was pared by 3 bases and J by 4 bases, with 18 bases of the junction left unmatched. Germline CDR1 and CDR2: SGHDT and YYEEEE. The CDR3 bases are TGTGCCAGCAGCTGGAGACAGGGTACGTCCTCCCAGAGCACCGGGGAGCTGTTTTTT. This encodes CASSWRQGTSSQSTGELFF.

This clonotype is medium-sized by share. V and J are TRBV18 and TRBJ1-5; D is undetermined. Germline V gene sequence: CDR1 KGHSH, CDR2 LQKENI. The ends were cut back, 2 bases at V and 5 bases at J, with 10 bases in the middle. CDR3 length: 14 amino acids. The CDR3 region is CASSPTGYYQPQHF. For the CDR3, the DNA is TGTGCCAGCTCACCAACGGGTTACTATCAGCCCCAGCATTTT.

This clonotype was picked up a small number of times. The V and J genes are TRBV5-1 and TRBJ2-2; D gene unclear. With 0 bases removed from V and 1 base from J, the gap between germline ends came to 10 bases. CDR1 is SGHRS, CDR2 YFSETQ, per germline. The CDR3 runs 16 residues. Here the CDR3 reads CASSLAVNGNTGELFF. DNA for the CDR3: TGCGCCAGCAGCTTGGCGGTGAACGGGAACACCGGGGAGCTGTTTTTT. Based on the CDR3 plus reference TRBV5-1 and TRBJ2-2, the full variable domain is KAGVTQTPRYLIKTRGQQVTLSCSPISGHRSVSWYQQTPGQGLQFLFEYFSETQRNKGNFPGRFSGRQFSNSRSEMNVSTLELGDSALYLCASSLAVNGNTGELFFGEGSRLTVL.

This CDR3 reads CASSNPGGRGKNIQYF. CDR3 DNA sequence: TGCGCCAGCAGCAACCCCGGGGGGCGAGGGAAAAACATTCAGTACTTC. The chain uses TRBV4-3 and TRBJ2-4; possibly TRBD2 for D (7 bases). V gave up 5 bases and J gave up 4 bases, with 18 bases separating them. The germline gives CDR1 LGHNA, CDR2 YSLEER. The CDR3 runs to 16 residues.

V is TRBV10-3 and J is TRBJ2-7, with 8 bases matching TRBD1. Germline V gene lookup returns CDR1 ENHRY and CDR2 SYGVKD. The J segment lost 4 bases and the V segment lost 3 bases, leaving 11 bases of the junction unmatched. The CDR3 loop spans 16 amino acids. CDR3 nucleotides: TGTGCCATCAGTGATCCAGGGGGCGCTTCGTTATACGAGCAGTACTTC. Its translation is CAISDPGGASLYEQYF.

By frequency in the sample, this clonotype is medium-sized. The CDR3 loop reads CASSRDRARSYEQYF. As DNA, the CDR3 is TGTGCCAGCAGCCGAGACAGGGCCCGCTCCTACGAGCAGTACTTC. The V gene is TRBV27, the J gene TRBJ2-7, with 7 nucleotides matching TRBD1. V shed 6 bases and J 0 bases; nucleotides not matched to a gene: 8. The length of the CDR3 is 15 residues. Germline CDR1 and CDR2: MNHEY and SMNVEV (reference sequence).

This clonotype was observed a few times. The chain combines TRBV7-2 with TRBJ2-6; D gene uncertain. V lost 4 bases to trimming and J lost 2 bases, with 9 bases between them. The CDR3 sequence is 15 residues long. The V gene's germline CDR1 is SGHTA and CDR2 FQGNSA. The CDR3 nucleotides are TGTGCCAGCAGCTCCGGTGGTCCTGGGGCCAACGTCCTGACTTTC. It encodes CASSSGGPGANVLTF.

This clonotype appeared a few times. DNA of the CDR3: TGTGCCAGCAGTTTATCGGGGGGGAACACAGATACGCAGTATTTT. The encoded protein is CASSLSGGNTDTQYF. The chain carries TRBV27 and TRBJ2-3; 7 bases are shared with TRBD2. CDR3 size: 15 residues. The ends lost 0 bases at V and 2 bases at J; junction bases unmatched: 2. Germline CDR1 reads MNHEY; CDR2 reads SMNVEV (reference sequence).

This clonotype is labeled as medium-sized. V gene TRBV6-5 combines with J gene TRBJ2-5; D not certain. Germline-derived CDR1 and CDR2 are MNHEY and SVGAGI. The CDR3 sequence is 16 residues long. V gave up 0 bases and J gave up 7 bases, with 18 bases separating them. The CDR3 is CASSYSRVAASGTQYF. As DNA, the CDR3 is TGTGCCAGCAGTTACTCGCGTGTGGCGGCCTCGGGGACCCAGTACTTC.

The chain combines TRBV4-3 with TRBJ1-6; TRBD1 might be the D (6 bases). The CDR3 has 15 amino acids. From germline, CDR1 is LGHNA and CDR2 YSLEER. Trimming left V 3 bases short and J 7 bases short, with 13 bases between. CDR3 sequence reads: CASSQATGRNSPLHF. CDR3 nucleotides: TGCGCCAGCAGCCAGGCAACAGGGAGGAATTCACCCCTCCACTTT.

The chain uses TRBV6-5 and TRBJ2-3; D is undetermined. From germline, CDR1 is MNHEY and CDR2 SVGAGI. V dropped 4 bases and J dropped 0 bases, with 11 bases sitting between them. CDR3 length: 15 residues. CDR3 DNA: TGTGCCAGCAGTTCCCCACCGCAAAGCACAGATACGCAGTATTTT. It is translated as CASSSPPQSTDTQYF.

V usage is TRBV27 and J usage is TRBJ1-5; D perhaps matches TRBD1 (6 bases). Trimming shortened V by 8 bases and J by 3 bases, and 14 bases separated the two germline ends. Germline-derived CDR1 and CDR2 are MNHEY and SMNVEV (reference sequence). CDR3 size: 14 residues. CDR3 coding DNA: TGTGCCAGCTCAGTAGAGGGGGACAATCAGCCCCAGCATTTT. Its translation: CASSVEGDNQPQHF.

The rearrangement joins TRBV7-2 to TRBJ1-3; D remains ambiguous. V lost 2 bases and J lost 4, with 9 bases in between. Germline V gene sequence: CDR1 SGHTA, CDR2 FQGNSA. The CDR3 spans 14 residues. CDR3 protein: CASSLKGSGNTIYF. CDR3 bases: TGTGCCAGCAGCTTAAAAGGGAGCGGAAACACCATATATTTT.

The chain couples TRBV6-2 or TRBV6-3 to TRBJ2-3; D may correspond to TRBD1 or TRBD2 (6 bases each). The CDR3 runs to 14 residues. In germline, CDR1 is MNHEY, CDR2 SVGEGT. Deletions cut 4 bases from V and 4 bases from J, with 12 bases between. As DNA, the CDR3 is TGTGCCAGCAGTTCCGGGGGCAGCCCAGATACGCAGTATTTT. Translated, it gives CASSSGGSPDTQYF.

V and J are TRBV30 and TRBJ2-3; D is perhaps TRBD1 (6 bases). V lost 0 bases to trimming and J lost 4 bases, with 11 bases between them. The CDR3 consists of 14 residues. The germline gives CDR1 GTSNPN, CDR2 SVGIG (reference sequence). In DNA form, the CDR3 reads TGTGCCTGGAGTGTACTCAGGGGTTCAGATACGCAGTATTTT. Encoded protein: CAWSVLRGSDTQYF.

This clonotype was counted a few times. The chain couples TRBV6-1 to TRBJ2-3, with 12 nucleotides matching TRBD2. The CDR3 contains 19 residues. The junction had 15 bases not matched to a gene; V was cut back by 7 bases and J by 1 base. Germline V lookup: CDR1 MNHNS, CDR2 SASEGT. CDR3 DNA: TGTGCCAGCACCAAAGCGGGGCTAGCGGGGGGGTCTCGCACAGATACGCAGTATTTT. It yields the protein CASTKAGLAGGSRTDTQYF.

This clonotype has just a few counts. This rearrangement joins TRBV30 to TRBJ2-5; D tentatively fits TRBD1 or TRBD2 (5 bases each). The germline V gene has CDR1 GTSNPN and CDR2 SVGIG (reference sequence). CDR3 size: 15 residues. V was trimmed by 3 bases and J by 5 bases, leaving 19 bases between them. CDR3 bases: TGTGCCTGGAGAAGGGACCGAACTTTGAGGGAGACCCAGTACTTC. Encoded protein: CAWRRDRTLRETQYF.

This clonotype was seen a handful of times. This rearrangement joins TRBV19 to TRBJ1-1; 7 positions match TRBD1. Germline V gives CDR1 LNHDA, CDR2 SQIVND (reference sequence). V gave up 5 bases and J gave up 4 bases; unmatched junction bases: 4. The CDR3 has 13 amino acids. CDR3 loop: CASSFRGGTEAFF. CDR3 coding DNA: TGTGCCAGTAGTTTCAGGGGGGGCACTGAAGCTTTCTTT.

In its sample, this clonotype was seen a few times. The chain carries TRBV6-2 or TRBV6-3 and TRBJ1-5, with 10 bases matching TRBD1. V lost 2 bases to trimming and J lost 6 bases; unmatched junction nucleotides: 13. This CDR3 is 18 amino acids long. CDR1 is MNHEY and CDR2 is SVGEGT in the germline V gene. The CDR3 DNA reads TGTGCCAGCAGTTACGACGGGACAGGGGAGTGGGACGGTCAGCCCCAGCATTTT. Translating gives CASSYDGTGEWDGQPQHF.

This clonotype is deemed medium-sized. The chain employs TRBV5-5 and TRBJ2-5; weak D call: TRBD2 (7 bases). The CDR3 runs to 15 residues. Between the trimmed V and J ends, which lost 1 base and 0 bases, there was a span of 10 bases. Germline CDR1 SGHKS, CDR2 YYEKEE (reference sequence). CDR3 protein: CASSLTGTNQETQYF. The CDR3 bases are TGTGCCAGCAGCTTGACAGGGACTAACCAAGAGACCCAGTACTTC.

The chain combines TRBV19 with TRBJ2-3; 12 bases agree with TRBD2. The CDR3 is made up of 17 amino acids. Germline V CDR1 and CDR2: LNHDA, SQIVND (reference sequence). V was clipped by 4 bases and J by 2 bases; unmatched bases: 7. In DNA form, the CDR3 reads TGTGCCAGTAGTACCACTAGCGGGAGGCCCGCCACAGATACGCAGTATTTT. Protein sequence: CASSTTSGRPATDTQYF.

This clonotype is categorized as medium-sized. The chain has TRBV6-5 and TRBJ2-3, with 8 bases that match TRBD2. The V segment lost 6 bases and the J segment 5 bases; nucleotides outside the gene matches: 19. Germline values: CDR1 MNHEY, CDR2 SVGAGI. This CDR3 region has 18 residues. The CDR3 loop reads CASSNHGRGAGGGDTQYF. The CDR3, as DNA: TGTGCCAGCAGCAACCACGGCCGAGGTGCGGGGGGCGGAGATACGCAGTATTTT.

The CDR3 DNA follows: TGTGCCAGCAGTGAAGACGGAGACTCTGGAAACACCATATATTTT. It codes for CASSEDGDSGNTIYF. V gene TRBV6-1 combines with J gene TRBJ1-3; D unresolved. CDR1 MNHNS and CDR2 SASEGT come from the germline V gene. The V end was cut by 1 base, the J end by 0 bases, with 7 bases between. The CDR3 sequence is 15 residues long.

By frequency in the sample, this clonotype is medium-sized (0.01 to 0.1%). This chain joins TRBV20-1 and TRBJ2-3; D might be TRBD2 (6 bases). V lost 1 base to trimming and J lost 3 bases, with 14 bases between them. CDR3 length: 15 amino acids. Germline CDR1 DFQATT, CDR2 SNEGSKA (reference sequence). Written as DNA, the CDR3 is TGCAGTGCTAGAGGATCCTGGGAGGTTACAGATACGCAGTATTTT. It translates to CSARGSWEVTDTQYF.

V usage is TRBV20-1 and J usage is TRBJ1-1; possible D gene TRBD1, 5 bases. Trimming removed 0 bases at V and 1 base at J, with 6 bases between. This CDR3 has 13 residues. Germline assignment: CDR1 DFQATT and CDR2 SNEGSKA (reference sequence). The CDR3 here is CSARDRENTEAFF. Here the CDR3 DNA reads TGCAGTGCTAGAGACAGGGAGAACACTGAAGCTTTCTTT.

This sequence joins TRBV15 and TRBJ2-1, with 7 bases identical to TRBD1. After removal of 0 bases from V and 4 bases from J, the junction contained 9 bases not matched to a gene. This CDR3 spans 17 amino acids. Germline V gene lookup returns CDR1 LNHNV and CDR2 YYDKDF (reference sequence). The DNA for the CDR3 is TGTGCCACCAGCAGAGATTTCGGGACAGTATCATACAATGAGCAGTTCTTC. The encoded protein is CATSRDFGTVSYNEQFF.

The chain links TRBV7-9 to TRBJ1-1, with D hard to call. CDR3 length: 15 amino acids. Trimming removed 0 bases from V and 6 bases from J, with 14 bases in between. In germline, CDR1 is SEHNR, CDR2 FQNEAQ (reference sequence). The CDR3 protein is CASSLASGGVAEAFF. The DNA for the CDR3 is TGTGCCAGCAGCTTAGCAAGCGGAGGCGTGGCTGAAGCTTTCTTT.